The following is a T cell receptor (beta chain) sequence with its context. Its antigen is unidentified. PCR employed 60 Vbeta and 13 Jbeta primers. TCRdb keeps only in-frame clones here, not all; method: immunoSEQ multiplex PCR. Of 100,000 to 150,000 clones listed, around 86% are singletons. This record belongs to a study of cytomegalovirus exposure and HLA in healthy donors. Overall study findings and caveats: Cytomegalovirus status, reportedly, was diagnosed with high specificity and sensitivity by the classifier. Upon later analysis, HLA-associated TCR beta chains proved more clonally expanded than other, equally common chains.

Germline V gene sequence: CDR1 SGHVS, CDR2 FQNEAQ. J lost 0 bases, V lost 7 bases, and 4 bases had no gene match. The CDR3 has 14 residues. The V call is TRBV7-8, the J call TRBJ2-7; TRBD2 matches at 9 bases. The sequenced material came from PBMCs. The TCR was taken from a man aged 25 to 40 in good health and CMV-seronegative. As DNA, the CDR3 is TGTGCCAGCACCCTAGCGGGGCCCTCCTACGAGCAGTACTTC. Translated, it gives CASTLAGPSYEQYF. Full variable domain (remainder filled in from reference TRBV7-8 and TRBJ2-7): GAGVSQSPRYKVAKRGQDVALRCDPISGHVSLFWYQQALGQGPEFLTYFQNEAQLDKSGLPSDRFFAERPEGSVSTLKIQRTQQEDSAVYLCASTLAGPSYEQYFGPGTRLTVT.